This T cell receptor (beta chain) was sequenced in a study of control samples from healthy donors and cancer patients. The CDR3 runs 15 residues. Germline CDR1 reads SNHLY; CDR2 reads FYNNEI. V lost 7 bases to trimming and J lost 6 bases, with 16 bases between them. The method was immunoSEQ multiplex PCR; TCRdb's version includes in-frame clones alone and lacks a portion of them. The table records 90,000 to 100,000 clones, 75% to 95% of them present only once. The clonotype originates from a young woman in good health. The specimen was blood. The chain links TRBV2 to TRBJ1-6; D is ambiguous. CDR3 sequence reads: CASTPRALLNSPLHF. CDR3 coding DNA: TGTGCCAGCACCCCAAGGGCGTTACTTAATTCACCCCTCCACTTT.